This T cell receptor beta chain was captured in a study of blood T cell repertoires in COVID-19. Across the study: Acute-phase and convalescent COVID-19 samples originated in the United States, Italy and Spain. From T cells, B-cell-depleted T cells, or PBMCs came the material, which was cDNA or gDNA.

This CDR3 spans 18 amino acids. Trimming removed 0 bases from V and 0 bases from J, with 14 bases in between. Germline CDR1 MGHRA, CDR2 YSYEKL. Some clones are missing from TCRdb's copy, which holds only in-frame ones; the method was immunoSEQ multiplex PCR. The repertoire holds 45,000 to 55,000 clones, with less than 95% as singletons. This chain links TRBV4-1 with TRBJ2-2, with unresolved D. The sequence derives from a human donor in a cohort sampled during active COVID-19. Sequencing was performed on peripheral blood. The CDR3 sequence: CASSQEWARHTNTGELFF. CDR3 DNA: TGCGCCAGCAGCCAAGAGTGGGCTCGGCACACGAACACCGGGGAGCTGTTTTTT.